These 14 T cell receptor beta chains originate from one sample sequenced in a study of shared clonotypes between healthy human individuals. Sequenced by immunoSEQ multiplex PCR; TCRdb stores in-frame clones only, minus some. The repertoire consists of a few million clones, with roughly 92% occurring once and the leading ten covering roughly 0.14%. The sequencing sample was made of naive CD4+ T cells sorted from blood. Subset of the sample: CD45RA+ positively selected. Receptors originate from a man younger than 35 in good health.

This sequence joins TRBV5-1 and TRBJ2-7; D is perhaps TRBD1 (6 bases). Germline V gene sequence: CDR1 SGHRS, CDR2 YFSETQ. This CDR3 has 15 amino acids. The germline V and J ends were trimmed by 0 bases and 0 bases, with 10 bases remaining between them. CDR3 DNA: TGCGCCAGCAGCTTGGGTCGGACAGTCTCCTACGAGCAGTACTTC. Translated: CASSLGRTVSYEQYF.

V and J are TRBV5-4 and TRBJ2-3; 7 bases agree with TRBD2. The CDR3 is 15 amino acids. Germline CDR1 SGHNT, CDR2 YYREEE (reference sequence). J lost 7 bases, V lost 0 bases, and 8 bases had no gene match. The CDR3 protein is CASSLDGRTGNTQYF. In DNA, the CDR3 is TGTGCCAGCAGCTTGGACGGGAGGACTGGGAATACGCAGTATTTT.

This rearrangement joins TRBV18 to TRBJ1-3, with 7 bases lining up with TRBD1. Per germline, CDR1 KGHSH and CDR2 LQKENI. The ends lost 4 bases at V and 4 bases at J; junction bases unmatched: 7. This CDR3 spans 15 amino acids. As DNA, the CDR3 is TGTGCCAGCTCACGGACAGGAGAAGAGGGAAACACCATATATTTT. Its translation is CASSRTGEEGNTIYF.

CDR3 DNA: TGTGCCAGCAGCCGACAGGGGGTCCATTCACCCCTCCACTTT. Amino acid sequence: CASSRQGVHSPLHF. The chain couples TRBV25-1 to TRBJ1-6; TRBD1 aligns across 9 bases. V shed 6 bases and J 8 bases; nucleotides not matched to a gene: 5. From germline, CDR1 is MGHDK and CDR2 SYGVNS. This CDR3 comprises 14 residues.

This clone was seen just once. The gene calls are TRBV11-1 and TRBJ2-3, with D tentatively TRBD1 (7 bases). The V gene's germline CDR1 is SGHAT and CDR2 FQDESV (reference sequence). V was trimmed by 7 bases and J by 3 bases, leaving 17 bases between them. CDR3 size: 15 residues. The CDR3 DNA follows: TGTGCCAGCAACCGGGACAGCGGACTAACAGATACGCAGTATTTT. Amino acids: CASNRDSGLTDTQYF.

V usage is TRBV10-3 and J usage is TRBJ2-7; no definite D call. The germline CDR1 and CDR2 sequences are ENHRY and SYGVKD. The CDR3 runs 12 residues. Deletions cut 2 bases from V and 2 bases from J, with 4 bases between. The CDR3 here is CAISEKAYEQYF. The CDR3 bases are TGTGCCATCAGTGAGAAGGCCTACGAGCAGTACTTC.

CDR3 in amino acids: CASSSLAPSYEQYF. The CDR3 DNA sequence: TGTGCCAGCAGCTCTCTAGCGCCCTCCTACGAGCAGTACTTC. The chain couples TRBV7-2 to TRBJ2-7; the D gene is possibly TRBD2 (6 bases). Trimming shortened V by 4 bases and J by 0 bases, and 10 bases separated the two germline ends. The CDR3 extends over 14 amino acids. CDR1 is SGHTA and CDR2 is FQGNSA in the germline V gene.

This clone was observed once. A junction end diverges from the germline sequence, so it may reflect a read error. The chain uses TRBV11-2 and TRBJ2-2, with D maybe TRBD1 (6 bases). Germline V lookup: CDR1 SGHAT, CDR2 FQNNGV. The CDR3 contains 15 residues. The CDR3 nucleotides are TGTGCCAGCAGCAACCGGGACATAAACACCAGGGAGCTGTTTTTT. Translation gives CASSNRDINTRELFF.

V usage is TRBV19 and J usage is TRBJ1-2; the match to TRBD1 covers 7 bases. J was trimmed by 0 bases and V by 7 bases; bases with no gene match: 8. CDR3 length equals 15 residues. From germline, CDR1 is LNHDA and CDR2 SQIVND (reference sequence). The CDR3 sequence is CASTSGTASNYGYTF. DNA for the CDR3: TGTGCCAGTACTTCCGGGACAGCGTCTAACTATGGCTACACCTTC.

The chain joins TRBV7-9 to TRBJ2-5; D is unclear. With 4 bases removed from V and 11 bases from J, the gap between germline ends came to 11 bases. Germline V gives CDR1 SEHNR, CDR2 FQNEAQ (reference sequence). There are 11 residues in the CDR3. The CDR3 loop is CASSSPESQYF. The CDR3 nucleotides read TGTGCCAGCAGCTCCCCTGAGAGTCAGTACTTC.

This clone appeared once. The chain combines TRBV30 with TRBJ1-1; D gene ambiguous. This CDR3 contains 15 residues. CDR1 is GTSNPN, CDR2 SVGIG, per germline (reference sequence). Trimming pared 5 bases from V and 0 bases from J, leaving 16 bases between. CDR3 sequence: CAWARYGQVNTEAFF. The DNA for the CDR3 is TGTGCCTGGGCCAGGTATGGGCAGGTGAACACTGAAGCTTTCTTT.

This clone was counted only a few times. V usage is TRBV14 and J usage is TRBJ1-5; D ambiguous. Germline assignment: CDR1 SGHDN and CDR2 FVKESK. The CDR3 extends over 13 amino acids. The ends were cut back, 0 bases at V and 8 bases at J, with 8 bases in the middle. For the CDR3, the DNA is TGTGCCAGCAGCCAAGACAGGATGGAGCCCCAGCATTTT. Translated, it gives CASSQDRMEPQHF.

Worth noting for this clone: Other DNA sequences of this sample code for an identical CDR3. The V gene is TRBV20-1, the J gene TRBJ1-2; the D gene is possibly TRBD1 (5 bases). Germline V lookup: CDR1 DFQATT, CDR2 SNEGSKA (reference sequence). Trimming left V 5 bases short and J 6 bases short, with 10 bases between. There are 11 residues in the CDR3. The CDR3 coding sequence is TGCAGTGCTCCGGGGCTCGATGGCTACACCTTC. It specifies CSAPGLDGYTF.

The chain carries TRBV5-1 and TRBJ2-5; TRBD2 aligns across 7 bases. Germline-derived CDR1 and CDR2 are SGHRS and YFSETQ. The J segment lost 4 bases and the V segment lost 0 bases, leaving 6 bases of the junction unmatched. This CDR3 comprises 15 residues. This CDR3 is CASSLGAGAGETQYF. CDR3 in DNA: TGCGCCAGCAGCTTGGGCGCGGGAGCGGGAGAGACCCAGTACTTC.